Each of the 26 T cell receptor beta chains below was sequenced from the same sample in a study of a mutant IDH1 vaccine in newly diagnosed glioma. Time point meaning: baseline, week 1 (first vaccination visit). The treatment: pre-vaccination baseline after standard-of-care therapy. The data were produced by immunoSEQ multiplex PCR, yet TCRdb's version contains in-frame clones alone and is incomplete. The data show just under 95,000 clones, around 77% seen once. The sample consisted of PBMCs, taken from a glioma patient treated with radiotherapy, temozolomide or both. Every receptor here comes from a man aged 35 to 55 with glioma.

The chain employs TRBV7-9 and TRBJ2-7, with D perhaps TRBD1 or TRBD2 (5 bases each). Germline V lookup: CDR1 SEHNR, CDR2 FQNEAQ (reference sequence). Between the trimmed V and J ends, which lost 5 bases and 3 bases, there was a span of 14 bases. The CDR3 is 14 amino acids. DNA for the CDR3: TGTGCCAGCAGCCCAAGGGACCGCTACTACGAGCAGTACTTC. This codes for CASSPRDRYYEQYF.

In this sample, this clone turned up once. The V call is TRBV15, the J call TRBJ2-2; no clear D gene. Germline CDR1 and CDR2: LNHNV and YYDKDF (reference sequence). The CDR3 spans 14 residues. V lost 0 bases, J lost 7 bases, and 9 bases lay in between. CDR3 protein: CATSRDTGGGELFF. The CDR3 region has the DNA TGTGCCACCAGCAGAGATACCGGCGGCGGGGAGCTGTTTTTT. Full variable domain (rest looked up from reference TRBV15 and TRBJ2-2): DAMVIQNPRYQVTQFGKPVTLSCSQTLNHNVMYWYQQKSSQAPKLLFHYYDKDFNNEADTPDNFQSRRPNTSFCFLDIRSPGLGDTAMYLCATSRDTGGGELFFGEGSRLTVL.

The J gene is TRBJ2-7, the V gene TRBV5-6; 10 bases agree with TRBD2. The germline gives CDR1 SGHDT, CDR2 YYEEEE. The CDR3 length is 15 residues. V shed 4 bases and J 1 base; nucleotides not matched to a gene: 5. Here the CDR3 reads CASSPGLARSYEQYF. DNA for the CDR3: TGTGCCAGCAGCCCGGGACTAGCGCGATCCTACGAGCAGTACTTC.

J is TRBJ1-3 and V is TRBV7-2, with D uncertain. Trimming took off 4 bases at V and 1 base at J, with 11 bases between the two ends. This CDR3 has 15 amino acids. Germline V lookup: CDR1 SGHTA, CDR2 FQGNSA. CDR3 nucleotide sequence: TGTGCCAGCAGCTGGAATATAGGATCTGGAAACACCATATATTTT. Translating gives CASSWNIGSGNTIYF.

V usage is TRBV19 and J usage is TRBJ2-7; perhaps TRBD1 as D (6 bases). The germline V gene encodes CDR1 LNHDA and CDR2 SQIVND (reference sequence). This CDR3 spans 15 amino acids. V was trimmed by 3 bases and J by 4 bases, leaving 16 bases between them. The CDR3 loop is CASSILPGHPYEQYF. In nucleotides, the CDR3 is TGTGCCAGTAGTATCTTACCGGGACACCCTTACGAGCAGTACTTC.

V and J are TRBV19 and TRBJ1-1; D is possibly TRBD1 (5 bases). CDR3 length: 14 amino acids. Trimming took 7 bases from V and 4 from J, leaving 16 bases between them. CDR1 LNHDA and CDR2 SQIVND come from the germline V gene (reference sequence). DNA for the CDR3: TGTGCCAGTAACTCCGGGGGGGGTCCCACTGAAGCTTTCTTT. Its protein is CASNSGGGPTEAFF.

This sequence joins TRBV7-9 and TRBJ2-4; 11 bases agree with TRBD2. Germline loops: CDR1 SEHNR, CDR2 FQNEAQ (reference sequence). The CDR3 sequence is 19 residues long. V shed 0 bases and J 6 bases; nucleotides not matched to a gene: 13. CDR3 DNA: TGTGCCAGCAGCTTAGCACAACTTAGCGGGAGGGCCTTTATAAACATTCAGTACTTC. Translating it yields CASSLAQLSGRAFINIQYF.

The chain employs TRBV25-1 and TRBJ1-5; D call uncertain. The CDR3 has 12 residues. Germline V gives CDR1 MGHDK, CDR2 SYGVNS. V was shortened by 6 bases and J by 0 bases, with 3 bases between the two germline ends. The CDR3 region is CASRNSNQPQHF. In DNA, the CDR3 is TGTGCCAGCAGGAATAGCAATCAGCCCCAGCATTTT.

The DNA for the CDR3 is TGTGCCAGCTCACCACTTCCGGGCGGGACAACATTAAGTACGCAGTATTTT. Protein: CASSPLPGGTTLSTQYF. The genes are TRBV18 and TRBJ2-3; perhaps D is TRBD1 or TRBD2 (6 bases each). This CDR3 region has 17 residues. Germline lookup yields CDR1 KGHSH and CDR2 LQKENI. Trimming removed 1 base from V and 8 bases from J, with 22 bases in between.

This clone came up once. The J gene is TRBJ1-5, the V gene TRBV7-8; 8 bases fit TRBD1. CDR1 and CDR2 from the germline V gene are SGHVS and FQNEAQ. This CDR3 has 15 amino acids. With V trimmed by 3 bases and J by 5 bases, 6 bases remained unmatched. CDR3 DNA sequence: TGTGCCAGCAGCTTGGGGCGGACAGGGTATCAGCCCCAGCATTTT. Amino acid sequence: CASSLGRTGYQPQHF.

This clone was seen a handful of times. The V call is TRBV5-6, the J call TRBJ2-1; unclear D gene. Germline V gives CDR1 SGHDT, CDR2 YYEEEE. V lost 4 bases and J lost 7, with 15 bases in between. This CDR3 region has 14 residues. As DNA, the CDR3 is TGTGCCAGCAGCCTCCTACTTAGTAGGAATGAGCAGTTCTTC. This gives the protein CASSLLLSRNEQFF.

This chain uses TRBV4-3 with TRBJ1-4, with 8 bases identical to TRBD1. With V trimmed by 1 base and J by 3 bases, 4 bases remained unmatched. The CDR3 loop spans 16 amino acids. Germline V gene lookup returns CDR1 LGHNA and CDR2 YSLEER. CDR3 sequence (DNA): TGCGCCAGCAGCCAAGGGGGGACAGGAGCTAATGAAAAACTGTTTTTT. This gives the protein CASSQGGTGANEKLFF.

The V call is TRBV10-3, the J call TRBJ1-2; 7 bases fit TRBD1. The CDR3 consists of 14 residues. Unmatched junction bases numbered 9, after V lost 7 bases and J lost 4 bases. CDR1 and CDR2 from the germline V gene are ENHRY and SYGVKD. The chain's CDR3 is CAINGGGRSYGYTF. CDR3 DNA sequence: TGTGCCATCAACGGAGGGGGCAGAAGCTATGGCTACACCTTC.

This chain links TRBV19 with TRBJ2-5; D possibly corresponds to TRBD1 (6 bases). This CDR3 is 14 amino acids long. Germline V lookup: CDR1 LNHDA, CDR2 SQIVND (reference sequence). V lost 5 bases, J lost 11 bases, and 21 bases lay in between. CDR3: CASSAGTITREQYF. The DNA for the CDR3 is TGTGCCAGTAGTGCCGGGACAATTACGCGAGAGCAGTACTTC.

The chain couples TRBV9 to TRBJ2-3; the D gene is possibly TRBD2 (6 bases). Trimming stripped 0 bases from V and 2 bases from J, with 10 bases between. Germline V gene data show CDR1 as SGDLS and CDR2 as YYNGEE. The CDR3 is 15 amino acids. The CDR3 sequence is CASSVVSGHTDTQYF. CDR3 in DNA: TGTGCCAGCAGCGTAGTAAGCGGGCACACAGATACGCAGTATTTT.

The chain uses TRBV2 and TRBJ2-7; 7 bases map to TRBD2. Germline CDR1 reads SNHLY; CDR2 reads FYNNEI. The CDR3 sequence is 11 residues long. V gave up 11 bases and J gave up 3 bases; unmatched junction bases: 4. For the CDR3, the DNA is TGTGCCGGGGGGGATAACTACGAGCAGTACTTC. It yields the protein CAGGDNYEQYF.

This chain joins TRBV4-3 and TRBJ1-2; the D is unclear. Per the germline V gene, CDR1 is LGHNA and CDR2 is YSLEER. The CDR3 spans 17 residues. The V and J ends lost 1 base and 4 bases respectively, with 19 bases between them. CDR3 sequence: CASSQGKLGLAFYGYTF. CDR3 DNA sequence: TGCGCCAGCAGCCAAGGAAAACTAGGACTTGCCTTCTATGGCTACACCTTC.

This sequence joins TRBV4-3 and TRBJ2-7; a weak D match, TRBD2 (5 bases). The CDR3 sequence is 15 residues long. Trimming removed 1 base at V and 6 bases at J, with 16 bases between. CDR1 LGHNA and CDR2 YSLEER come from the germline V gene. CDR3 sequence reads: CASSQAGGKNCEQYF. The DNA for the CDR3 is TGCGCCAGCAGCCAAGCTGGAGGAAAGAATTGCGAGCAGTACTTC.

J is TRBJ2-3 and V is TRBV4-2; D is perhaps TRBD1 (7 bases). CDR3 size: 17 residues. Trimming left V 2 bases short and J 6 bases short, with 21 bases between. Germline-derived CDR1 and CDR2 are LGHNA and YNFKEQ. The CDR3 nucleotides are TGTGCCAGCAGCCAATTCGGCGGGACAGTCGACGGGGATACGCAGTATTTT. This codes for CASSQFGGTVDGDTQYF.

The DNA for the CDR3 is TGTGCCAGCTCAGAGGCCCCGTCGGGCTACACCTTC. Its protein product is CASSEAPSGYTF. The chain recombines TRBV6-1 with TRBJ1-2, with D hard to call. Germline CDR1 MNHNS, CDR2 SASEGT. V lost 8 bases, J lost 8 bases, and 15 bases lay in between. This CDR3 region has 12 residues.

This chain uses TRBV7-9 with TRBJ1-2; D gene ambiguous. Trimming took off 3 bases at V and 8 bases at J, with 19 bases between the two ends. Per the germline V gene, CDR1 is SEHNR and CDR2 is FQNEAQ (reference sequence). The CDR3 covers 15 residues. In nucleotides, the CDR3 is TGTGCCAGCAGCTTTTATTCCGCGGGGATCGAAGGCTACACCTTC. Translation: CASSFYSAGIEGYTF.

This rearrangement joins TRBV7-9 to TRBJ1-5; 7 positions agree with TRBD1. This CDR3 comprises 17 residues. CDR1 is SEHNR and CDR2 is FQNEAQ in the germline V gene (reference sequence). Trimming took 1 base from V and 4 from J; bases not matched to a gene: 10. The CDR3 coding sequence is TGTGCCAGCAGCTTAGGAGATGGTACAGGGGTGAATCAGCCCCAGCATTTT. Translation: CASSLGDGTGVNQPQHF.

The chain carries TRBV7-2 and TRBJ2-2; 14 nucleotides align to TRBD2. CDR3 size: 18 residues. The junction had 9 bases not matched to a gene; V was cut back by 2 bases and J by 7 bases. Germline V lookup: CDR1 SGHTA, CDR2 FQGNSA. The CDR3, as DNA: TGTGCCAGCAGCTTAACAGGGACTAGCGGGAGACGGGGCGGGGAGCTGTTTTTT. It is translated as CASSLTGTSGRRGGELFF.

This chain links TRBV28 with TRBJ2-1, with 10 bases identical to TRBD2. CDR1 is MDHEN and CDR2 is SYDVKM in the germline V gene. Germline trimming cut 5 bases from V and 4 bases from J; bases unmatched to any gene: 11. The CDR3 contains 17 residues. Here the CDR3 DNA reads TGTGCCAGCAGTCCATTAGAGCGGGAGGGCCTATACAATGAGCAGTTCTTC. Translating gives CASSPLEREGLYNEQFF.

This clone was picked up one time. The rearrangement joins TRBV10-3 to TRBJ2-7; D might be TRBD2 (5 bases). Trimming stripped 6 bases from V and 0 bases from J, with 9 bases between. The germline V gene has CDR1 ENHRY and CDR2 SYGVKD. The CDR3 length is 13 residues. CDR3 in DNA: TGTGCCATCAGCGAGGGTTTCTCCTACGAGCAGTACTTC. This codes for CAISEGFSYEQYF.

DNA for the CDR3: TGTGCCAGCTCACCATTTGTGGTGCCCCCTCCTAGCACAGATACGCAGTATTTT. It is translated as CASSPFVVPPPSTDTQYF. The chain combines TRBV18 with TRBJ2-3, with no clear D. V gave up 2 bases and J gave up 0 bases, with 18 bases separating them. CDR3 length: 18 residues. Per the germline V gene, CDR1 is KGHSH and CDR2 is LQKENI.